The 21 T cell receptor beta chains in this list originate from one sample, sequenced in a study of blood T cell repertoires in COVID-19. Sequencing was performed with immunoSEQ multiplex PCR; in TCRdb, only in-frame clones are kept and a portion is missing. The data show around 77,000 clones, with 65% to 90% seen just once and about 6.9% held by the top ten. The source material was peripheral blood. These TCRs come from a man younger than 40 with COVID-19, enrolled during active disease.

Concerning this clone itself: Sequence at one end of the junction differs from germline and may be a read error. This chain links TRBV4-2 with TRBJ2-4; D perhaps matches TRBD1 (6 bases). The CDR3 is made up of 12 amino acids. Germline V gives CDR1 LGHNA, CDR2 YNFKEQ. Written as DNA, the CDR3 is TGTGCCAGCAGCCAAGATACAGGGAAAAGGGACTTC. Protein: CASSQDTGKRDF.

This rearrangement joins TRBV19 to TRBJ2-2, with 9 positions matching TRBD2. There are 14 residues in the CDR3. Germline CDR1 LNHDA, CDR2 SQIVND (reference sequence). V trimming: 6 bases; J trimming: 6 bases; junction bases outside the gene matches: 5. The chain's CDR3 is CASRMREGPGELFF. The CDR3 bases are TGTGCCAGTAGGATGCGGGAGGGCCCCGGGGAGCTGTTTTTT. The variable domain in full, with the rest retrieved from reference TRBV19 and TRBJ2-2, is DGGITQSPKYLFRKEGQNVTLSCEQNLNHDAMYWYRQDPGQGLRLIYYSQIVNDFQKGDIAEGYSVSREKKESFPLTVTSAQKNPTAFYLCASRMREGPGELFFGEGSRLTVL.

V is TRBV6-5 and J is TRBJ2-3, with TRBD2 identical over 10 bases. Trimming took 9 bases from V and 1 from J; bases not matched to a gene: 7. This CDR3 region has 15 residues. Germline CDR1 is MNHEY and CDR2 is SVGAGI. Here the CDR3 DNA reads TGTGCCAGTGTACCCGGGACTAGCGGCACAGATACGCAGTATTTT. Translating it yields CASVPGTSGTDTQYF.

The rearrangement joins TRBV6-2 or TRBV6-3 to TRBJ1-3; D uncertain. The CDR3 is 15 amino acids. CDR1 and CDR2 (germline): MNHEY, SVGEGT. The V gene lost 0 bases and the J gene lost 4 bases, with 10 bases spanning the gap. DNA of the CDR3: TGTGCCAGCAGTTACTCCCGTACTTCAGGAAACACCATATATTTT. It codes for CASSYSRTSGNTIYF.

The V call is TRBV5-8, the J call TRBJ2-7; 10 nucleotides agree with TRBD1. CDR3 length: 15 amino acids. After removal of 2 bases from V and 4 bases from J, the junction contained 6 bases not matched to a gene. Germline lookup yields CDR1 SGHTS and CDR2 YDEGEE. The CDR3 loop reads CASSFQGGQGYEQYF. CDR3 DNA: TGTGCCAGCAGCTTCCAGGGGGGACAGGGGTACGAGCAGTACTTC.

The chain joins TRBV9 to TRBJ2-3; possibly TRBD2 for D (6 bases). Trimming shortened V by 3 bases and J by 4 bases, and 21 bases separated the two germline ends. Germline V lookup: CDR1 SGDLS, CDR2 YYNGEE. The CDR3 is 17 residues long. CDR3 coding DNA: TGTGCCAGCAGCGGGGGGGAAGTCGGGAGTTGGGCAGATACGCAGTATTTT. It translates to CASSGGEVGSWADTQYF.

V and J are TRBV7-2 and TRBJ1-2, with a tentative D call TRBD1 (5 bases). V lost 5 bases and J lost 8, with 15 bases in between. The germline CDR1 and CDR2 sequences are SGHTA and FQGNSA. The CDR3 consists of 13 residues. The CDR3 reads CASSLGRAVGYTF. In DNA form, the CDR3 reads TGTGCCAGCAGCCTCGGCAGGGCGGTAGGCTACACCTTC. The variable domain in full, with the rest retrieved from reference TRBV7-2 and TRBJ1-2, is GAGVSQSPSNKVTEKGKDVELRCDPISGHTALYWYRQSLGQGLEFLIYFQGNSAPDKSGLPSDRFSAERTGGSVSTLTIQRTQQEDSAVYLCASSLGRAVGYTFGSGTRLTVV.

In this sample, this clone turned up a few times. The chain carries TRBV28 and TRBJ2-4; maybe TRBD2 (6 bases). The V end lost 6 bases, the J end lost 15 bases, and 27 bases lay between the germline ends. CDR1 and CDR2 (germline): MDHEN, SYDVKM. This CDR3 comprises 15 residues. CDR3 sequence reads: CASSPSLGGRGSRYF. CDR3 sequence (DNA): TGTGCCAGCAGCCCCTCGTTGGGAGGTAGGGGCAGTCGGTACTTC. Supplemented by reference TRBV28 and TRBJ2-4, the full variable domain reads DVKVTQSSRYLVKRTGEKVFLECVQDMDHENMFWYRQDPGLGLRLIYFSYDVKMKEKGDIPEGYSVSREKKERFSLILESASTNQTSMYLCASSPSLGGRGSRYFGAGTRLSVL.

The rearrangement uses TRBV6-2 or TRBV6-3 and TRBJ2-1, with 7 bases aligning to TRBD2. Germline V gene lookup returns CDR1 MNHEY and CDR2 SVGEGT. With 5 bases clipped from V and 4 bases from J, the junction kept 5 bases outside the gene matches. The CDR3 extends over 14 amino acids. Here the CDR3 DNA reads TGTGCCAGCAGTCAGACTAGCCGATACAATGAGCAGTTCTTC. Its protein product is CASSQTSRYNEQFF.

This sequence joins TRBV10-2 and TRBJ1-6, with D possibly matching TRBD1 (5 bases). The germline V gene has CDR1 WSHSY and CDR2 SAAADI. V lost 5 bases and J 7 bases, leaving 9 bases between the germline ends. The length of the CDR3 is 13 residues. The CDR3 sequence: CASSLTDNSPLHF. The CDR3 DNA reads TGCGCCAGCAGTTTGACAGACAATTCACCCCTCCACTTT.

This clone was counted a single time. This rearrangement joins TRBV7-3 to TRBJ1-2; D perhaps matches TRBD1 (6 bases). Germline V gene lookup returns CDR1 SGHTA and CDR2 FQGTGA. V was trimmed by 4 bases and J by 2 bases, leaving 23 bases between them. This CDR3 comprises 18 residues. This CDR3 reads CASSSMRGDRTGNYGYTF. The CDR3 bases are TGTGCCAGCAGCTCGATGAGGGGAGACAGGACGGGAAACTATGGCTACACCTTC.

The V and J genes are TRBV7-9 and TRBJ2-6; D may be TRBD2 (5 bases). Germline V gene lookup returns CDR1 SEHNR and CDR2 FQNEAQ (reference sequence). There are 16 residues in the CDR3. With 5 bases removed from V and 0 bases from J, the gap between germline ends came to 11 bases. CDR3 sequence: CASSRRERSGANVLTF. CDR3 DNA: TGTGCCAGCAGCCGAAGGGAGCGCTCTGGGGCCAACGTCCTGACTTTC.

CDR3 residues: CASSYRTGGLEKLFF. The CDR3 DNA sequence: TGTGCCAGCAGTTACCGGACAGGGGGTTTGGAAAAACTGTTTTTT. This chain uses TRBV28 with TRBJ1-4; 10 bases match TRBD1. V gave up 4 bases and J gave up 8 bases; unmatched junction bases: 7. In germline, CDR1 is MDHEN, CDR2 SYDVKM. CDR3 length: 15 amino acids.

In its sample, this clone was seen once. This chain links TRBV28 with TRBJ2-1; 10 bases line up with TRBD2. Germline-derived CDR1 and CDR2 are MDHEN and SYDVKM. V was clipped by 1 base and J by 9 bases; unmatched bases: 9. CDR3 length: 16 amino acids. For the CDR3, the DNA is TGTGCCAGCAGTTTATTCGGACTAGCGGAGAGAGCTGAGCAGTTCTTC. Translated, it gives CASSLFGLAERAEQFF.

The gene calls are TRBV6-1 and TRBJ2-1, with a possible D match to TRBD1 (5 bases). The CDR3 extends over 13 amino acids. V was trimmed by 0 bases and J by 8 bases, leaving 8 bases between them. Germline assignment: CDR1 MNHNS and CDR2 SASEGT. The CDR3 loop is CASSEALGHEQFF. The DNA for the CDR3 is TGTGCCAGCAGTGAAGCGTTGGGGCATGAGCAGTTCTTC.

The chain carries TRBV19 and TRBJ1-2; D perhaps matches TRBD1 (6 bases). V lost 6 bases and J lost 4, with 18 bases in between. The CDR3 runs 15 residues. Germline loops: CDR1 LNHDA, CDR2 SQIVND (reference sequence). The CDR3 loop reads CASSHDGTPIYGYTF. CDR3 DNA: TGTGCCAGTAGCCACGACGGGACACCAATCTATGGCTACACCTTC.

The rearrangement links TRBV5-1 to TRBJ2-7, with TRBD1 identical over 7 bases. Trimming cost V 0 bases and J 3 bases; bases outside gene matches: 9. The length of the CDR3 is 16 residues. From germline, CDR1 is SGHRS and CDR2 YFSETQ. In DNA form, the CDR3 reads TGCGCCAGCAGCTTGGGGCCTAACAGGGGTATCTACGAGCAGTACTTC. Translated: CASSLGPNRGIYEQYF. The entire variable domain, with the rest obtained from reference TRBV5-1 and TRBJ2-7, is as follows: KAGVTQTPRYLIKTRGQQVTLSCSPISGHRSVSWYQQTPGQGLQFLFEYFSETQRNKGNFPGRFSGRQFSNSRSEMNVSTLELGDSALYLCASSLGPNRGIYEQYFGPGTRLTVT.

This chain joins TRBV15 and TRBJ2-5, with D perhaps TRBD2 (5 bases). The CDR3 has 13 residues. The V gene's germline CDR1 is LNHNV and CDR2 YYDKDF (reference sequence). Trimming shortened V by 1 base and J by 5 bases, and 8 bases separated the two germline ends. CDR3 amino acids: CATSRGTEETQYF. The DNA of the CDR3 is TGTGCCACCAGCAGAGGGACTGAGGAGACCCAGTACTTC.

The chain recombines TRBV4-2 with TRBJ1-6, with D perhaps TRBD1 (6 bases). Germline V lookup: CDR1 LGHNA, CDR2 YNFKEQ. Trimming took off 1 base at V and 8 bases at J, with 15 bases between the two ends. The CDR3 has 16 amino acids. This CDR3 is CASSQGNREADSPLHF. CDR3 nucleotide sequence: TGTGCCAGCAGCCAAGGCAACAGGGAAGCAGATTCACCCCTCCACTTT.

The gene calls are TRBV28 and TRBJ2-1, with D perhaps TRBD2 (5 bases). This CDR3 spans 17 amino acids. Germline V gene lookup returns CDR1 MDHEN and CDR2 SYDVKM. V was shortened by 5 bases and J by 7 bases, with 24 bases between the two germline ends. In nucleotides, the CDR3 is TGTGCCAGCAGTACCAAACAAAGCGGTTCGTTGATAAATGAGCAGTTCTTC. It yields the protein CASSTKQSGSLINEQFF.

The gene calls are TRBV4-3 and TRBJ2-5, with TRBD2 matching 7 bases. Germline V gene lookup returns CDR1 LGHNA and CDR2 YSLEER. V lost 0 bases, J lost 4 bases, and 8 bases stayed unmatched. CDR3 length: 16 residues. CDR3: CASSQDFEGGRETQYF. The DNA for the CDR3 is TGCGCCAGCAGCCAAGATTTTGAGGGAGGGAGAGAGACCCAGTACTTC.